This TCR beta chain was observed in a study of T cell repertoires in cytomegalovirus infection. Study conclusions and caveats: Ex vivo responses were dominated by HLA-C-restricted CMV-specific TCR beta clonotypes.

This CDR3 is built from 18 residues. Germline CDR1 reads SGHVS; CDR2 reads FQNEAQ. V was clipped by 5 bases and J by 3 bases; unmatched bases: 13. MiXCR, run by TCRdb on the reads, gives a single entry per CDR3 protein. Found here are 160,000 or so distinct CDR3 sequences, less than 25% of them singletons; the top ten hold 25%. On this clonotype: Its target is not known.

The source of this sequence is a human donor in good health (CMV status not recorded). Some clones in this sample may be carry-over from other donors' samples. The source material was CD8+ T cells from cultured PBMCs, sampled from culture after CMV antigen stimulation. The chain uses TRBV7-8 and TRBJ2-7, with 13 bases fitting TRBD2. The CDR3 spells CASSPITRLAGGLYEQYF. The CDR3 bases are TGTGCCAGCAGCCCGATAACCCGACTAGCGGGGGGCCTCTACGAGCAGTACTTC. Based on the CDR3 plus reference TRBV7-8 and TRBJ2-7, the full variable domain is GAGVSQSPRYKVAKRGQDVALRCDPISGHVSLFWYQQALGQGPEFLTYFQNEAQLDKSGLPSDRFFAERPEGSVSTLKIQRTQQEDSAVYLCASSPITRLAGGLYEQYFGPGTRLTVT.